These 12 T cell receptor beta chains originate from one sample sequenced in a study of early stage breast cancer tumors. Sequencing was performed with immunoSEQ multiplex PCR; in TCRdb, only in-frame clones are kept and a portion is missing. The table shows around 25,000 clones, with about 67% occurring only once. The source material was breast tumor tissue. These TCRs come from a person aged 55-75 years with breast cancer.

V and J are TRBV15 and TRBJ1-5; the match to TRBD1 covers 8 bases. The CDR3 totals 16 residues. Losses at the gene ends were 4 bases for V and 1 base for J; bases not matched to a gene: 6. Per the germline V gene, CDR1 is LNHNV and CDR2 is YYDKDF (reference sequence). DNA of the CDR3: TGTGCCACCAGCACCCCGGGACAGGCGAGCAATCAGCCCCAGCATTTT. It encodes CATSTPGQASNQPQHF.

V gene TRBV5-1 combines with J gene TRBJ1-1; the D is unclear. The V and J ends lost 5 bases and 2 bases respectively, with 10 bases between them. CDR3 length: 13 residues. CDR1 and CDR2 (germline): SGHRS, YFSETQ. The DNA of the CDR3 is TGCGCCAGCAGACAGCGGCAAAACACTGAAGCTTTCTTT. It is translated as CASRQRQNTEAFF.

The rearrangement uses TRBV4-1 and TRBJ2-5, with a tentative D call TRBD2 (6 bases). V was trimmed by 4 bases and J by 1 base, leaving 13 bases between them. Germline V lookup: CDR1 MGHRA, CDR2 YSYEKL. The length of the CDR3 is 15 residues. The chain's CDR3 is CASSLVADPQETQYF. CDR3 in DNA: TGCGCCAGCAGCCTGGTAGCGGACCCCCAAGAGACCCAGTACTTC.

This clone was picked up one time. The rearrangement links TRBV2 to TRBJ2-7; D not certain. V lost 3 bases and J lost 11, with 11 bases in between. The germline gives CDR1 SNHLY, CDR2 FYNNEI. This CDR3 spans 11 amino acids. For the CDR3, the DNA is TGTGCCAGCAGTGAGTTAAACCCAGAGTACTTC. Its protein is CASSELNPEYF.

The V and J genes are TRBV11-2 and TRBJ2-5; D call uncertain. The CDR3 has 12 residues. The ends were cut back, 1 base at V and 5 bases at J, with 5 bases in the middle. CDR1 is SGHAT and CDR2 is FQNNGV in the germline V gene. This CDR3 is CASSLVLETQYF. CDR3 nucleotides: TGTGCCAGCAGCTTAGTTCTGGAGACCCAGTACTTC. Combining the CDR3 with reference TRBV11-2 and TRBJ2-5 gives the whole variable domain EAGVAQSPRYKIIEKRQSVAFWCNPISGHATLYWYQQILGQGPKLLIQFQNNGVVDDSQLPKDRFSAERLKGVDSTLKIQPAKLEDSAVYLCASSLVLETQYFGPGTRLLVL.

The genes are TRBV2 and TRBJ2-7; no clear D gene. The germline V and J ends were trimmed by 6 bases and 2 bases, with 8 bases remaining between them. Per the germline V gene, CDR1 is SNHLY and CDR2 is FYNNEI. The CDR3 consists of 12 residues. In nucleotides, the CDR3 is TGTGCCAGCAGGGGCGTGACCTACGAGCAGTACTTC. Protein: CASRGVTYEQYF.

CDR3 sequence (DNA): TGTGCCAGCAGCTCTACGGACAGGGGAGAAAAACTGTTTTTT. Translated, it gives CASSSTDRGEKLFF. This chain joins TRBV7-9 and TRBJ1-4, with 9 bases that match TRBD1. The CDR3 consists of 14 residues. The germline CDR1 and CDR2 sequences are SEHNR and FQNEAQ (reference sequence). After removal of 4 bases from V and 8 bases from J, the junction contained 5 bases not matched to a gene.

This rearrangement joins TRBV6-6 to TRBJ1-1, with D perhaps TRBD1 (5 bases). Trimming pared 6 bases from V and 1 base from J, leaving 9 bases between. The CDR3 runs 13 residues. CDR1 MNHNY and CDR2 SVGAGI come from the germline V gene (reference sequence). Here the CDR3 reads CASSHTGNTEAFF. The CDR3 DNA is TGTGCCAGCAGCCACACAGGGAACACTGAAGCTTTCTTT.

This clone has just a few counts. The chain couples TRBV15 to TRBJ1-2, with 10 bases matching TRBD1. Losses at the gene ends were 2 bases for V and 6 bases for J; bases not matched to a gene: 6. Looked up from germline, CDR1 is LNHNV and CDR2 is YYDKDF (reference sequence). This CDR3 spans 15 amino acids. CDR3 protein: CATSRPGQGPNGYTF. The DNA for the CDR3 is TGTGCCACCAGCAGACCGGGACAGGGGCCGAATGGCTACACCTTC.

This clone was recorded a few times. CDR3 DNA sequence: TGCGCCAGCAGCTACCTGTGGGGGCGCGGGACTGAAGCTTTCTTT. It is translated as CASSYLWGRGTEAFF. The genes are TRBV5-1 and TRBJ1-1, with a weak D call TRBD1 (6 bases). V lost 3 bases and J 5 bases, leaving 17 bases between the germline ends. This CDR3 comprises 15 residues. The germline gives CDR1 SGHRS, CDR2 YFSETQ.

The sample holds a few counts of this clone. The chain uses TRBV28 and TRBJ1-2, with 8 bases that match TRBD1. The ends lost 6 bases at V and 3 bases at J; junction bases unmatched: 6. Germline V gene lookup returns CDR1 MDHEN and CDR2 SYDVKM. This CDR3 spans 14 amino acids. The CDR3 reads CASRSGQGDYGYTF. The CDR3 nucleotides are TGTGCCAGCAGGAGTGGACAGGGAGACTATGGCTACACCTTC.

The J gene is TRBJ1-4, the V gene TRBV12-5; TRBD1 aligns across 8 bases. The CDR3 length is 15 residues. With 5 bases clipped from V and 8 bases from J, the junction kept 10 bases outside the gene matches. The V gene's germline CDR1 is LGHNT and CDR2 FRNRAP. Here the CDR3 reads CASGPGQVVGEKLFF. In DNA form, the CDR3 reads TGTGCTAGTGGTCCGGGACAGGTAGTGGGGGAAAAACTGTTTTTT.